The 27 T cell receptor beta chains given below trace back to one sample, sequenced in a study of blood T cell repertoires in COVID-19. Generated by immunoSEQ multiplex PCR, the TCRdb table keeps only in-frame clones and is missing some. The data show about 230,000 clones, approximately 88% seen once. The specimen sequenced was PBMCs or T cells enriched from blood (not recorded which). The receptors shown here come from a woman aged 25-40 years who had been exposed to COVID-19.

V usage is TRBV7-6 and J usage is TRBJ2-3; TRBD2 agrees at 9 bases. Germline V gene data show CDR1 as SGHVS and CDR2 as FNYEAQ. This CDR3 comprises 16 residues. The J segment lost 6 bases and the V segment lost 1 base, leaving 8 bases of the junction unmatched. CDR3 in amino acids: CASSLEGSGRPDTQYF. CDR3 coding DNA: TGTGCCAGCAGCTTAGAGGGTAGCGGGAGACCCGATACGCAGTATTTT.

This clone was seen once. The rearrangement uses TRBV7-9 and TRBJ2-3; 9 bases are a match to TRBD2. The CDR3 has 14 amino acids. After removal of 2 bases from V and 5 bases from J, the junction contained 2 bases not matched to a gene. Germline-derived CDR1 and CDR2 are SEHNR and FQNEAQ (reference sequence). CDR3 nucleotides: TGTGCCAGCAGCTTAAGGCGGGAGGGAGATACGCAGTATTTT. This encodes CASSLRREGDTQYF.

This sequence joins TRBV5-6 and TRBJ2-3; possible D gene TRBD2, 6 bases. V gave up 0 bases and J gave up 5 bases, with 16 bases separating them. The CDR3 totals 16 residues. Germline CDR1 SGHDT, CDR2 YYEEEE. The CDR3 DNA reads as TGTGCCAGCAGCTTGGTACTAGCCGCAGATGAAGATACGCAGTATTTT. This codes for CASSLVLAADEDTQYF.

The chain couples TRBV19 to TRBJ2-7, with 9 bases that match TRBD1. CDR1 and CDR2 (germline): LNHDA, SQIVND (reference sequence). V trimming: 4 bases; J trimming: 5 bases; junction bases outside the gene matches: 9. The CDR3 totals 15 residues. The CDR3, as DNA: TGTGCCAGTAGTACAGGGAGGGACAGGGTCGACGAGCAGTACTTC. Its translation is CASSTGRDRVDEQYF. The whole variable domain, remainder taken from reference TRBV19 and TRBJ2-7, is DGGITQSPKYLFRKEGQNVTLSCEQNLNHDAMYWYRQDPGQGLRLIYYSQIVNDFQKGDIAEGYSVSREKKESFPLTVTSAQKNPTAFYLCASSTGRDRVDEQYFGPGTRLTVT.

V is TRBV9 and J is TRBJ1-1; D is unresolved. This CDR3 spans 13 amino acids. Germline loops: CDR1 SGDLS, CDR2 YYNGEE. V gave up 4 bases and J gave up 7 bases, with 14 bases separating them. Here the CDR3 DNA reads TGTGCCAGCAGCCTTATTAACGGTGGTGAAGCTTTCTTT. Translated: CASSLINGGEAFF.

The V call is TRBV4-2, the J call TRBJ2-2; TRBD2 is a possible D gene (6 bases). The CDR3 loop spans 15 amino acids. In germline, CDR1 is LGHNA, CDR2 YNFKEQ. The germline V and J ends were trimmed by 4 bases and 0 bases, with 9 bases remaining between them. The CDR3 spells CASSLGTANTGELFF. In DNA form, the CDR3 reads TGTGCCAGCAGCCTAGGGACTGCGAACACCGGGGAGCTGTTTTTT.

Note on this clone: Other nucleotide sequences in the sample specify the same CDR3. The chain is built from TRBV19 and TRBJ1-2, with 10 bases matching TRBD1. CDR1 is LNHDA and CDR2 is SQIVND in the germline V gene (reference sequence). The J segment lost 4 bases and the V segment lost 9 bases, leaving 2 bases of the junction unmatched. The CDR3 covers 12 residues. CDR3 loop: CASRQGAYGYTF. The CDR3 DNA is TGTGCCAGCCGACAGGGGGCCTATGGCTACACCTTC. Full variable domain (rest looked up from reference TRBV19 and TRBJ1-2): DGGITQSPKYLFRKEGQNVTLSCEQNLNHDAMYWYRQDPGQGLRLIYYSQIVNDFQKGDIAEGYSVSREKKESFPLTVTSAQKNPTAFYLCASRQGAYGYTFGSGTRLTVV.

This chain links TRBV9 with TRBJ1-1, with 10 positions matching TRBD1. CDR1 SGDLS and CDR2 YYNGEE come from the germline V gene. The CDR3 contains 16 residues. J gave up 1 base and V 0 bases, and 3 bases lay outside the gene matches. CDR3: CASSVEGTGENTEAFF. CDR3 nucleotide sequence: TGTGCCAGCAGCGTAGAGGGGACAGGGGAGAACACTGAAGCTTTCTTT.

This chain uses TRBV5-4 with TRBJ1-1, with 9 positions matching TRBD1. The CDR3 loop spans 14 amino acids. V trimming: 4 bases; J trimming: 5 bases; junction bases outside the gene matches: 6. Germline V gene sequence: CDR1 SGHNT, CDR2 YYREEE (reference sequence). CDR3 protein: CASSMTGGTTEAFF. CDR3 coding DNA: TGTGCCAGCAGCATGACAGGGGGTACAACTGAAGCTTTCTTT.

The chain joins TRBV5-1 to TRBJ2-1; TRBD1 is a possible D gene (5 bases). The V end lost 4 bases, the J end lost 5 bases, and 10 bases lay between the germline ends. The V gene's germline CDR1 is SGHRS and CDR2 YFSETQ. The CDR3 extends over 13 amino acids. The CDR3, as DNA: TGCGCCAGCAGCCTAGACAGAAACAATGAGCAGTTCTTC. It yields the protein CASSLDRNNEQFF.

The chain has TRBV7-2 and TRBJ2-1; TRBD1 aligns across 8 bases. After removal of 4 bases from V and 6 bases from J, the junction contained 17 bases not matched to a gene. The CDR3 length is 18 residues. Germline-derived CDR1 and CDR2 are SGHTA and FQGNSA. The chain's CDR3 is CASSSSWRLEDRVNEQFF. The CDR3 DNA sequence: TGTGCCAGCAGCTCTTCCTGGAGGTTGGAGGACAGGGTCAATGAGCAGTTCTTC.

The chain couples TRBV5-6 to TRBJ2-7; TRBD2 agrees at 8 bases. The ends lost 7 bases at V and 3 bases at J; junction bases unmatched: 9. The germline V gene has CDR1 SGHDT and CDR2 YYEEEE. The CDR3 spans 14 residues. CDR3 DNA sequence: TGTGCCAGCTGGCTGGGGGGACTAGTCTACGAGCAGTACTTC. This sequence encodes CASWLGGLVYEQYF.

The CDR3 loop is CASSQVQGDGYTF. In nucleotides, the CDR3 is TGTGCCAGCAGCCAAGTGCAGGGTGATGGCTACACCTTC. This sequence joins TRBV3-1 (or the pseudogene TRBV3-2) and TRBJ1-2; D might be TRBD1 (5 bases). Trimming stripped 1 base from V and 6 bases from J, with 9 bases between. This CDR3 is built from 13 residues. CDR1 and CDR2 from the germline V gene are LGHDT and YNNKEL (reference sequence).

This clone was detected only a few times. This chain connects TRBV2 to TRBJ2-2; 8 bases match TRBD2. CDR1 and CDR2 (germline): SNHLY, FYNNEI. Unmatched junction bases numbered 13, after V lost 6 bases and J lost 7 bases. CDR3 length: 16 amino acids. The CDR3 nucleotides are TGTGCCAGCAGCCTCCGGGCCGGGACTAGGTACGGGGAGCTGTTTTTT. Translated, it gives CASSLRAGTRYGELFF.

This clone was seen a single time. This chain connects TRBV3-1 (or the pseudogene TRBV3-2) to TRBJ2-7; D unresolved. CDR3 length: 16 amino acids. Deletions cut 0 bases from V and 0 bases from J, with 12 bases between. CDR1 and CDR2 from the germline V gene are LGHDT and YNNKEL (reference sequence). The CDR3 bases are TGTGCCAGCAGCCAAGATCGAGCACTGAGCTCCTACGAGCAGTACTTC. Protein: CASSQDRALSSYEQYF.

Remarks on this clone: Within the sample, other DNA sequences also encode this same CDR3. The chain has TRBV6-5 and TRBJ2-3, with 8 positions matching TRBD2. The V segment lost 6 bases and the J segment 3 bases; nucleotides outside the gene matches: 8. The CDR3 totals 15 residues. Germline loops: CDR1 MNHEY, CDR2 SVGAGI. The CDR3 bases are TGTGCCAGCAGGATTAGCGGGGCAGGGACAGATACGCAGTATTTT. Its protein product is CASRISGAGTDTQYF.

The chain is built from TRBV11-2 and TRBJ2-7; a weak D match, TRBD1 (5 bases). The ends were cut back, 5 bases at V and 2 bases at J, with 22 bases in the middle. There are 17 residues in the CDR3. Germline V lookup: CDR1 SGHAT, CDR2 FQNNGV. The CDR3 reads CASSVRQSATAAYEQYF. DNA of the CDR3: TGTGCCAGCAGCGTAAGACAGTCAGCGACAGCCGCCTACGAGCAGTACTTC.

A note on this clone: Other DNA variants within this sample encode the same CDR3. This chain uses TRBV5-1 with TRBJ1-2; 9 bases align to TRBD1. CDR1 is SGHRS, CDR2 YFSETQ, per germline. The CDR3 runs 13 residues. V lost 0 bases to trimming and J lost 8 bases; unmatched junction nucleotides: 2. This CDR3 reads CASSLGTGVGYTF. CDR3 sequence (DNA): TGCGCCAGCAGCTTGGGGACAGGGGTAGGCTACACCTTC. The full variable domain, with the rest looked up from reference TRBV5-1 and TRBJ1-2, is KAGVTQTPRYLIKTRGQQVTLSCSPISGHRSVSWYQQTPGQGLQFLFEYFSETQRNKGNFPGRFSGRQFSNSRSEMNVSTLELGDSALYLCASSLGTGVGYTFGSGTRLTVV.

The rearrangement uses TRBV6-5 and TRBJ1-5; 10 positions agree with TRBD1. V shed 2 bases, J shed 5 bases, and the junction held 3 bases outside the gene matches. Germline CDR1 and CDR2: MNHEY and SVGAGI. This CDR3 has 15 amino acids. The CDR3 region has the DNA TGTGCCAGCAGTTACGCAGACAGGGGGCATCAGCCCCAGCATTTT. Its translation: CASSYADRGHQPQHF.

The chain carries TRBV19 and TRBJ1-5; D remains unclear. The CDR3 has 16 amino acids. V lost 3 bases, J lost 1 base, and 13 bases lay in between. Germline values: CDR1 LNHDA, CDR2 SQIVND (reference sequence). This CDR3 is CASSIGRGVSNQPQHF. The CDR3 nucleotides read TGTGCCAGTAGTATTGGTCGGGGAGTCAGCAATCAGCCCCAGCATTTT.

V and J are TRBV2 and TRBJ2-7; 8 positions match TRBD1. Germline V gene sequence: CDR1 SNHLY, CDR2 FYNNEI. CDR3 length equals 16 residues. V was pared by 6 bases and J by 0 bases, with 10 bases of the junction left unmatched. The CDR3 is CASRERTGLSSYEQYF. Here the CDR3 DNA reads TGTGCCAGCAGAGAGAGGACAGGGCTGAGCTCCTACGAGCAGTACTTC.

This clone was detected only once. The CDR3 sequence: CASSLRGGGDEQFF. In DNA form, the CDR3 reads TGTGCCAGCAGCCTGCGGGGGGGAGGCGACGAGCAGTTCTTC. The genes are TRBV7-9 and TRBJ2-1, with TRBD2 matching over 9 bases. Trimming removed 5 bases from V and 10 bases from J; junction bases left unmatched: 9. CDR3 length equals 14 residues. In germline, CDR1 is SEHNR, CDR2 FQNEAQ (reference sequence).

The chain is built from TRBV10-2 and TRBJ1-2; 11 nucleotides match TRBD1. J lost 5 bases, V lost 2 bases, and 10 bases had no gene match. Germline CDR1 is WSHSY and CDR2 is SAAADI. The CDR3 totals 17 residues. CDR3 DNA: TGCGCCAGCAGTGAGGGGACAGGGGGTGCGGGCAAATATGGCTACACCTTC. Encoded protein: CASSEGTGGAGKYGYTF.

J is TRBJ1-5 and V is TRBV24-1; 8 bases are shared with TRBD1. J was trimmed by 6 bases and V by 8 bases; bases with no gene match: 11. The CDR3 is made up of 15 amino acids. Germline assignment: CDR1 KGHDR and CDR2 SFDVKD. The CDR3 DNA follows: TGTGCCACCATTCTCTTACAGGGGGACCGTCAGCCCCAGCATTTT. This codes for CATILLQGDRQPQHF.

This rearrangement joins TRBV12-5 to TRBJ1-2; perhaps TRBD1 as D (6 bases). The V end was cut by 6 bases, the J end by 4 bases, with 15 bases between. CDR3 length equals 14 residues. Germline values: CDR1 LGHNT, CDR2 FRNRAP. The CDR3 nucleotides are TGTGCTAGTGGCCGCCCAACAGGGCCCTATGGCTACACCTTC. Translated, it gives CASGRPTGPYGYTF.

DNA of the CDR3: TGTGCCAGCTCACGGGAAGGGGGCAGAACCTCTGGAAACACCATATATTTT. This translates into CASSREGGRTSGNTIYF. This chain links TRBV18 with TRBJ1-3; 7 nucleotides agree with TRBD1. The CDR3 sequence is 17 residues long. The germline CDR1 and CDR2 sequences are KGHSH and LQKENI. V dropped 4 bases and J dropped 0; count of bases not matched to a gene: 9.

CDR3 nucleotides: TGTGCCAGCAGCTTTCTGCGAGTCGGGGACACTGAAGCTTTCTTT. Its protein product is CASSFLRVGDTEAFF. J is TRBJ1-1 and V is TRBV6-5, with D unclear. V was trimmed by 6 bases and J by 3 bases, leaving 17 bases between them. Germline assignment: CDR1 MNHEY and CDR2 SVGAGI. The CDR3 is 15 amino acids.